This T cell receptor (beta chain) is drawn from a study of shared clonotypes between healthy human individuals. Whole-study context: There were three CD4 naive, three CD4 memory, two CD8 naive and one CD8 memory plates per donor.

Per the germline V gene, CDR1 is SGHTA and CDR2 is FQGNSA. This CDR3 has 15 amino acids. V was pared by 5 bases and J by 0 bases, with 12 bases between. Sequencing was performed with immunoSEQ multiplex PCR; in TCRdb, only in-frame clones are kept and a portion is missing. The data contain around 940,000 clones, 76% of them singletons. The V call is TRBV7-2, the J call TRBJ2-3, with D possibly matching TRBD2 (6 bases). This TCR derives from a man aged 18 to 30 in good health. Sample: memory CD4+ T cells sorted from blood. Subset here: CD45RA-negative fraction. The CDR3 loop is CASSPQRASTDTQYF. The CDR3 DNA sequence: TGTGCCAGCAGCCCACAGCGGGCTAGCACAGATACGCAGTATTTT.